This entry describes one TCR beta chain. Its antigen specificity is not known. No clone much larger than this one lies a single base away; base qualities are absent. The data were obtained in a study of T cell changes during pregnancy in multiple sclerosis (dated by TCRdb to between 2017 and 2020). About the study as a whole: Changes in the T cell repertoire over the course of pregnancy were examined in this study in women with multiple sclerosis.

Libraries were made using the immunoSEQ multiplex PCR assay. TCRdb holds this immuneACCESS table with in-frame rearrangements only. Some clones are missing; in checked studies, unresolved V genes explain under half, and the rest has no known cause. The sample table holds 35,000 to 45,000 clones, of which 75% to 90% were seen once. Together, the top ten hold about 5.1% of the sample. The TCR was taken from a female donor in good health, enrolled as a control in a pregnancy study. The input for sequencing was peripheral blood, taken in the second trimester of pregnancy.

In nucleotides, the sequence is TGTGCCAGCAGCTTACAGGGGCATAACACCGGGGAGCTGTTTTTT. The encoded protein is CASSLQGHNTGELFF. This sequence uses TRBV7-8 and TRBJ2-2; the D gene is possibly TRBD1, with 6 bases matching. Spanning cysteine to phenylalanine, the CDR3 consists of 15 amino acids. Only the CDR3 region is kept as DNA, spanning 45 bases read in frame from base 1. V sheds 2 bases and J sheds 2 bases, leaving 9 bases between their ends. CDR1 and CDR2, looked up from the germline V gene, are SGHVS and FQNEAQ.